The 32 T cell receptor beta chains given below trace back to one sample, sequenced in a study of post-analysis software for immune sequencing data. Study findings and constraints: Patients carried roughly five TRBV segments more frequently than controls did, and TRBV5-6, TRBV5-1 and TRBV20-1 were among them.

These TCRs are of unknown antigen specificity. Tagging with unique molecular identifiers was a feature of the TCR beta cDNA libraries. Each CDR3 protein is one row after TCRdb ran MiXCR on the PCR reads. The sample has roughly 620,000 distinct CDR3 sequences, roughly 46% seen once. The sequenced sample was blood. These receptors all come from a girl aged 10 to 17 with multiple sclerosis.

The CDR3 DNA reads as TGTGCCAGCAGAGTAGCAGGGTCGGAGACCCAGTACTTC. Its protein product is CASRVAGSETQYF. This chain connects TRBV6-1 to TRBJ2-5, with a tentative D call TRBD1 (5 bases). The V gene's germline CDR1 is MNHNS and CDR2 SASEGT. The CDR3 totals 13 residues. V lost 6 bases and J 5 bases, leaving 13 bases between the germline ends.

The chain carries TRBV28 and TRBJ2-1; tentative D call: TRBD2 (6 bases). The CDR3 spans 13 residues. The V end was cut by 4 bases, the J end by 4 bases, with 8 bases between. CDR1 is MDHEN and CDR2 is SYDVKM in the germline V gene. The chain's CDR3 is CASSSTRYNEQFF. The CDR3 nucleotides read TGTGCCAGCAGTTCGACTAGGTACAATGAGCAGTTCTTC.

This chain links TRBV19 with TRBJ2-1; D gene ambiguous. The CDR3 runs 15 residues. Germline CDR1 LNHDA, CDR2 SQIVND (reference sequence). V dropped 5 bases and J dropped 3 bases, with 14 bases sitting between them. The CDR3 protein is CASSPGPTLYNEQFF. CDR3 bases: TGTGCCAGTAGTCCAGGACCTACTCTCTACAATGAGCAGTTCTTC.

V and J are TRBV10-1 and TRBJ2-3; 7 bases map to TRBD1. V lost 0 bases and J lost 4; bases outside the gene matches: 4. The CDR3 covers 15 residues. CDR1 is WNHNN, CDR2 SYGVQD, per germline (reference sequence). CDR3 sequence reads: CASSESGTVPDTQYF. As DNA, the CDR3 is TGCGCCAGCAGTGAGTCGGGGACAGTTCCAGATACGCAGTATTTT.

The chain carries TRBV5-1 and TRBJ2-5; 10 bases fit TRBD2. This CDR3 is 16 amino acids long. Germline V CDR1 and CDR2: SGHRS, YFSETQ. Losses at the gene ends were 2 bases for V and 7 bases for J; bases not matched to a gene: 11. The CDR3 region is CASSLTAGGPGGTQYF. The CDR3 DNA reads as TGCGCCAGCAGCTTAACAGCGGGAGGGCCCGGTGGGACCCAGTACTTC.

This clonotype occurred once. The chain couples TRBV15 to TRBJ2-3, with 7 bases lining up with TRBD1. Looked up from germline, CDR1 is LNHNV and CDR2 is YYDKDF (reference sequence). After removal of 0 bases from V and 2 bases from J, the junction contained 5 bases not matched to a gene. The CDR3 loop spans 16 amino acids. CDR3 in amino acids: CATSRDPGTDTDTQYF. CDR3 coding DNA: TGTGCCACCAGCAGAGATCCTGGGACAGACACAGATACGCAGTATTTT.

CDR3: CASTGGKPEAFF. The DNA for the CDR3 is TGTGCCAGCACCGGAGGGAAGCCTGAAGCTTTCTTT. The chain employs TRBV12-3 or TRBV12-4 and TRBJ1-1; D uncertain. Trimming removed 7 bases at V and 6 bases at J, with 12 bases between. This CDR3 region has 12 residues.

The chain carries TRBV13 and TRBJ2-5; 7 bases line up with TRBD2. CDR3 size: 18 residues. V lost 4 bases and J lost 2; bases outside the gene matches: 16. Germline CDR1 PRHDT, CDR2 FYEKMQ (reference sequence). This CDR3 reads CASSSTPGRAGSQETQYF. CDR3 nucleotides: TGTGCCAGCAGCTCGACCCCTGGACGAGCGGGGTCACAAGAGACCCAGTACTTC.

The chain uses TRBV5-1 and TRBJ2-3; TRBD1 might be the D (6 bases). Germline V gene lookup returns CDR1 SGHRS and CDR2 YFSETQ. The CDR3 is 14 amino acids. Trimming took 4 bases from V and 1 from J, leaving 10 bases between them. The CDR3 nucleotides are TGCGCCAGCAGCCCGACAGGACGCACAGATACGCAGTATTTT. This sequence encodes CASSPTGRTDTQYF.

V usage is TRBV11-2 and J usage is TRBJ2-7; D possibly corresponds to TRBD1 (7 bases). Germline-derived CDR1 and CDR2 are SGHAT and FQNNGV. The CDR3 is 15 residues long. Trimming took 5 bases from V and 7 from J, leaving 21 bases between them. CDR3 in amino acids: CASSEGAGQSGEQYF. In DNA form, the CDR3 reads TGTGCCAGCAGCGAGGGGGCGGGGCAATCGGGGGAGCAGTACTTC.

This clonotype is a singleton in its sample. The chain employs TRBV24-1 and TRBJ2-3; D tentatively fits TRBD1 or TRBD2 (5 bases each). Germline V CDR1 and CDR2: KGHDR, SFDVKD. V gave up 7 bases and J gave up 3 bases, with 13 bases separating them. The CDR3 has 14 residues. The CDR3 nucleotides are TGTGCCACCAGAAGCAGTTGGGGGACAGATACGCAGTATTTT. It codes for CATRSSWGTDTQYF.

The chain is built from TRBV5-1 and TRBJ2-1; D is perhaps TRBD2 (6 bases). This CDR3 has 14 amino acids. The V and J ends lost 4 bases and 8 bases respectively, with 16 bases between them. Per the germline V gene, CDR1 is SGHRS and CDR2 is YFSETQ. This CDR3 reads CASSVWRAGDEQFF. The CDR3 coding sequence is TGCGCCAGCAGCGTTTGGAGGGCCGGGGATGAGCAGTTCTTC. Full variable domain (missing parts from reference TRBV5-1 and TRBJ2-1): KAGVTQTPRYLIKTRGQQVTLSCSPISGHRSVSWYQQTPGQGLQFLFEYFSETQRNKGNFPGRFSGRQFSNSRSEMNVSTLELGDSALYLCASSVWRAGDEQFFGPGTRLTVL.

The chain combines TRBV29-1 with TRBJ2-3; TRBD2 aligns across 11 bases. The junction had 6 bases not matched to a gene; V was cut back by 2 bases and J by 5 bases. Germline values: CDR1 SQVTM, CDR2 ANQGSEA. The CDR3 length is 15 residues. CDR3: CSVEPLGLAGDTQYF. The CDR3 nucleotides read TGCAGCGTTGAACCTCTAGGACTAGCGGGAGATACGCAGTATTTT.

This clonotype was observed a handful of times. The genes are TRBV6-1 and TRBJ2-5; 9 bases are a match to TRBD1. The J call may be wrong; the DNA end is better matched by TRBJ2-7. The CDR3 has 12 residues. Germline values: CDR1 MNHNS, CDR2 SASEGT. The CDR3: CASRDRGHEQYF. Here the CDR3 DNA reads TGTGCCAGCAGGGACAGGGGCCACGAGCAGTACTTC.

The chain is built from TRBV5-1 and TRBJ2-5; TRBD1 matches at 8 bases. Trimming at V came to 5 bases and at J to 6 bases, leaving 9 bases not matched to a gene. The germline V gene has CDR1 SGHRS and CDR2 YFSETQ. CDR3 length: 14 residues. The CDR3 protein is CASRPGQGGKTQYF. The CDR3 bases are TGCGCCAGCAGACCCGGACAGGGCGGAAAGACCCAGTACTTC. The variable domain in full, with the rest retrieved from reference TRBV5-1 and TRBJ2-5, is KAGVTQTPRYLIKTRGQQVTLSCSPISGHRSVSWYQQTPGQGLQFLFEYFSETQRNKGNFPGRFSGRQFSNSRSEMNVSTLELGDSALYLCASRPGQGGKTQYFGPGTRLLVL.

This chain connects TRBV12-3 or TRBV12-4 to TRBJ2-1; 15 bases agree with TRBD2. The CDR3 contains 18 residues. After removal of 3 bases from V and 6 bases from J, the junction contained 9 bases not matched to a gene. In DNA form, the CDR3 reads TGTGCCAGCAGTTTGGTAAGGACTAGCGGGGGGGCATCCAATGAGCAGTTCTTC. As protein: CASSLVRTSGGASNEQFF.

The V and J genes are TRBV15 and TRBJ1-1; D unresolved. Germline CDR1 reads LNHNV; CDR2 reads YYDKDF (reference sequence). The V gene lost 0 bases and the J gene lost 4 bases, with 9 bases spanning the gap. CDR3 length: 14 amino acids. The CDR3 region has the DNA TGTGCCACCAGCAGAGATAAGGGTACCACTGAAGCTTTCTTT. Encoded protein: CATSRDKGTTEAFF.

The CDR3 nucleotides are TGCGCCAGCAGTGAGTCGCGGACAGGACCTATAGCCAAAAACATTCAGTACTTC. This translates into CASSESRTGPIAKNIQYF. The chain links TRBV10-1 to TRBJ2-4; 7 bases are a match to TRBD1. The CDR3 loop spans 18 amino acids. Germline V lookup: CDR1 WNHNN, CDR2 SYGVQD (reference sequence). After removal of 0 bases from V and 0 bases from J, the junction contained 8 bases not matched to a gene.

This clonotype occurred a few times. V and J are TRBV6-6 and TRBJ2-7; D remains ambiguous. The CDR3 covers 11 residues. Trimming shortened V by 8 bases and J by 5 bases, and 10 bases separated the two germline ends. Germline CDR1 MNHNY, CDR2 SVGAGI (reference sequence). The CDR3 region is CASVTGNEQYF. The CDR3, as DNA: TGTGCCAGCGTGACTGGGAACGAGCAGTACTTC.

The rearrangement links TRBV12-3 or TRBV12-4 to TRBJ2-7; possibly TRBD1 for D (5 bases). Trimming shortened V by 6 bases and J by 2 bases, and 14 bases separated the two germline ends. The CDR3 contains 14 residues. In DNA, the CDR3 is TGTGCCAGCAGCTCTTATCGGACAACCTACGAGCAGTACTTC. Its translation is CASSSYRTTYEQYF.

This clonotype was observed a handful of times. CDR3 residues: CASSLRPLDEQYF. DNA of the CDR3: TGTGCCAGCAGCTTACGACCTTTGGACGAGCAGTACTTC. The J gene is TRBJ2-7, the V gene TRBV13; the D is unclear. CDR1 is PRHDT and CDR2 is FYEKMQ in the germline V gene (reference sequence). The CDR3 runs to 13 residues. Trimming cost V 2 bases and J 5 bases, with 10 bases left between them.

This rearrangement joins TRBV28 to TRBJ2-1; D ambiguous. Germline V gene data show CDR1 as MDHEN and CDR2 as SYDVKM. Trimming left V 11 bases short and J 4 bases short, with 15 bases between. The CDR3 is 13 amino acids. The CDR3 DNA is TGTGCCGCCGCTAGGCAAGGGTACAATGAGCAGTTCTTC. Residues: CAAARQGYNEQFF.

In this sample, this clonotype turned up a few times. This sequence joins TRBV12-3 or TRBV12-4 and TRBJ2-7; 8 nucleotides align to TRBD2. The CDR3 has 14 amino acids. V lost 3 bases, J lost 4 bases, and 5 bases stayed unmatched. Here the CDR3 DNA reads TGTGCCAGCAGTTTCATGGGCGGGAGGTACGAGCAGTACTTC. Translated, it gives CASSFMGGRYEQYF.

The chain links TRBV29-1 to TRBJ2-5; 9 bases are a match to TRBD1. The junction had 2 bases not matched to a gene; V was cut back by 1 base and J by 2 bases. The CDR3 totals 14 residues. Germline CDR1 and CDR2: SQVTM and ANQGSEA. The CDR3 sequence is CSVEAGQGQETQYF. For the CDR3, the DNA is TGCAGCGTTGAAGCGGGACAGGGTCAAGAGACCCAGTACTTC.

The chain has TRBV5-1 and TRBJ2-1, with 12 bases that match TRBD1. The better agreement between TRBJ2-7 and the DNA end casts doubt on the J call. This CDR3 is built from 16 residues. The germline CDR1 and CDR2 sequences are SGHRS and YFSETQ. CDR3 bases: TGCGCCAGCAGCTTAATGGGGACAGGGGGCTTGATCGAGCAGTACTTC. This codes for CASSLMGTGGLIEQYF.

As regards this clonotype: The junction departs from the called germline gene at one end, perhaps through a read error. J is TRBJ2-5 and V is TRBV3-1; D remains unclear. CDR1 and CDR2 from the germline V gene are LGHDT and YNNKEL (reference sequence). This CDR3 has 13 amino acids. This CDR3 is CTSSPAYRETQYF. CDR3 in DNA: TGTACCAGCAGCCCCGCATATCGTGAGACCCAGTACTTC.

This chain connects TRBV4-3 to TRBJ1-2; D remains unclear. CDR1 is LGHNA and CDR2 is YSLEER in the germline V gene. This CDR3 is built from 15 residues. Trimming removed 0 bases from V and 3 bases from J, with 11 bases in between. Here the CDR3 reads CASSQETGFDYGYTF. The CDR3 DNA follows: TGCGCCAGCAGCCAAGAAACGGGTTTTGACTATGGCTACACCTTC.

The genes are TRBV5-1 and TRBJ2-1; D remains unclear. Germline loops: CDR1 SGHRS, CDR2 YFSETQ. This CDR3 is 15 amino acids long. The V end was cut by 4 bases, the J end by 0 bases, with 11 bases between. The CDR3 here is CASSTSSRSYNEQFF. For the CDR3, the DNA is TGCGCCAGCAGCACCTCCAGTCGCTCCTACAATGAGCAGTTCTTC.

In this sample, this clonotype turned up a few times. The V call is TRBV4-1, the J call TRBJ2-5; 8 nucleotides agree with TRBD2. CDR3 size: 15 residues. Germline V lookup: CDR1 MGHRA, CDR2 YSYEKL. Trimming cost V 5 bases and J 5 bases; bases outside gene matches: 10. The CDR3 here is CASSKRGTRFETQYF. The CDR3 nucleotides read TGCGCCAGCAGCAAAAGGGGGACTAGGTTTGAGACCCAGTACTTC.

V usage is TRBV3-1 and J usage is TRBJ2-5; 14 nucleotides align to TRBD2. The V segment lost 4 bases and the J segment 5 bases; nucleotides outside the gene matches: 6. The CDR3 spans 16 residues. Germline CDR1 reads LGHDT; CDR2 reads YNNKEL (reference sequence). CDR3 region: CASSPGTSGGMETQYF. The CDR3 DNA reads as TGTGCCAGCAGCCCCGGGACTAGCGGGGGCATGGAGACCCAGTACTTC.

This clonotype was counted between two and nine times. The gene calls are TRBV12-3 or TRBV12-4 and TRBJ2-7, with D possibly called TRBD1 or TRBD2 (5 bases each). The CDR3 is made up of 18 amino acids. V lost 3 bases, J lost 3 bases, and 24 bases lay in between. For the CDR3, the DNA is TGTGCCAGCAGTTTTTGGGTTTTAGGAAGGGACCGGGGCTACGAGCAGTACTTC. This encodes CASSFWVLGRDRGYEQYF.

This chain connects TRBV7-9 to TRBJ1-2; D remains unclear. The CDR3 runs to 13 residues. Germline V gene lookup returns CDR1 SEHNR and CDR2 FQNEAQ (reference sequence). V was pared by 4 bases and J by 5 bases, with 11 bases between. Written as DNA, the CDR3 is TGTGCCAGCAGCTACTATAGGACGTATGGCTACACCTTC. This gives the protein CASSYYRTYGYTF.